This T cell receptor (beta chain) was observed in a study of blood T cell repertoires in COVID-19. Study at large: In each case, the material was cDNA or gDNA derived from T cells, B-cell-depleted T cells, or PBMCs.

The CDR3 has 16 amino acids. CDR1 is MNHEY, CDR2 SVGEGT, per germline. The ends were cut back, 6 bases at V and 6 bases at J, with 20 bases in the middle. Which cohort a participant joined came from the clinical history participants gave. Those designated as exposed participants met a COVID-19 case within 2 weeks before study entry. Study processing details: Reference gene primer amplification gave nucleated cell count estimates. Profiled with immunoSEQ multiplex PCR; TCRdb holds only in-frame clones, not every one. V, J and clone size were drawn from that table, and D and trimming were deduced from the DNA. The sample has about 280,000 clones; approximately 80% are singletons.

Sequencing was performed on PBMCs or T cells enriched from blood (not recorded which). The source is a man between 35 and 55 years old who had been exposed to COVID-19. The J gene is TRBJ2-2, the V gene TRBV6-2 or TRBV6-3, with a tentative D call TRBD2 (5 bases). The CDR3 loop is CASSQILVSSAGELFF. The CDR3 nucleotides are TGTGCCAGCAGCCAAATACTAGTTTCATCGGCCGGGGAGCTGTTTTTT.